This TCR beta chain emerged from a study of blood T cell repertoires in COVID-19. Measured with immunoSEQ multiplex PCR; TCRdb has only the in-frame clones, and not every one. The top ten clones hold roughly 5.9% of a sample with some 190,000 clones, about 82% of them seen once. This TCR derives from a man aged 40-55 years with acute COVID-19. Sequencing input: PBMCs or T cells enriched from blood (not recorded which).

CDR3 DNA sequence: TGCGCCAGCAGTCGGTCGGGAGGGGGGAACACCGGGGAGCTGTTTTTT. It yields the protein CASSRSGGGNTGELFF. This rearrangement joins TRBV5-1 to TRBJ2-2, with TRBD2 matching 8 bases. With 5 bases clipped from V and 1 base from J, the junction kept 7 bases outside the gene matches. The CDR3 runs to 16 residues. CDR1 and CDR2 (germline): SGHRS, YFSETQ.